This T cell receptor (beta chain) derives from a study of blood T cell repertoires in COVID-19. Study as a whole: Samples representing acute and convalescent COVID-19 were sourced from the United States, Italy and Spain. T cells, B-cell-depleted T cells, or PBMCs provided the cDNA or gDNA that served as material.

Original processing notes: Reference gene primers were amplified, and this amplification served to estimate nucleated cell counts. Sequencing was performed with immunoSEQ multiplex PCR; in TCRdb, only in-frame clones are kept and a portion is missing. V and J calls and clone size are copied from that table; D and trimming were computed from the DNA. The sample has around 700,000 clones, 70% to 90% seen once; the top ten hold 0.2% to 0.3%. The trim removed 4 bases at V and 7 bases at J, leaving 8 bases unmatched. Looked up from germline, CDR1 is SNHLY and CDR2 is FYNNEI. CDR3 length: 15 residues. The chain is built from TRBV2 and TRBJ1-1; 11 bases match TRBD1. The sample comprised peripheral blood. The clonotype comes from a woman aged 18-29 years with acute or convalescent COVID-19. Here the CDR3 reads CASSGDRGKRVEAFF. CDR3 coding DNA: TGTGCCAGCAGTGGGGACAGGGGGAAGCGGGTTGAAGCTTTCTTT.